This TCR beta chain was documented in a study of shared clonotypes between healthy human individuals. With respect to this clone: What it binds is not known.

Every donor was a Caucasian adult from Nashville, Tennessee. Sequencing used immunoSEQ multiplex PCR; TCRdb keeps in-frame clones, though not all of them. The table has about 100,000 clones, 55% to 70% seen once. Germline CDR1 is MNHEY and CDR2 is SMNVEV (reference sequence). There are 13 residues in the CDR3. The ends lost 8 bases at V and 5 bases at J; junction bases unmatched: 8. Study conclusions and caveats: Across subsets, estimated richness was generally greater for naive than for memory populations. A few donors showed sharing of about 5.5% of naive CD4 clonotypes.

This sequence joins TRBV27 and TRBJ2-5, with TRBD1 identical over 7 bases. Sequencing was done on a sample of memory CD8+ T cells sorted from blood. The subset was: CD45RO+ cells pooled with CCR7-negative TemRA cells. This sequence originates from a woman aged 25 to 45 in good health. CDR3 sequence: CASGFQGEETQYF. In nucleotides, the CDR3 is TGTGCCAGCGGGTTTCAGGGGGAGGAGACCCAGTACTTC.